This T cell receptor beta chain derives from a study of memory B cells and T cells in multiple sclerosis. Study results and caveats: Clone-set sizes differed between compartments, so shared clonotype counts needed normalization.

After stimulus-free culture, autoproliferating CFSE-dim and non-proliferating CFSE-high T cells were sequenced separately. Cultures began with about 4.5x10^7 CFSE-labeled PBMCs, unstimulated for 6 to 7 days, with replicate wells pooled. Without exogenous stimuli, about 0.51 uM CFSE-labeled PBMCs were cultured serum-free. A remark on this clone: Its specificity is unknown.

Sequencing was performed with immunoSEQ multiplex PCR; in TCRdb, only in-frame clones are kept and a portion is missing. The table shows about 32,000 clones, with roughly 88% occurring only once. This receptor was obtained from a human donor with multiple sclerosis. Material: PBMCs from blood kept in culture.

The CDR3 sequence: CASSPPVEYQREAFF. The CDR3 DNA reads TGTGCCAGCTCACCACCCGTAGAATATCAAAGGGAGGCTTTCTTT. This chain links TRBV18 with TRBJ1-1; the D is unclear. Between the trimmed V and J ends, which lost 0 bases and 11 bases, there was a span of 19 bases. The CDR3 is 15 amino acids. CDR1 and CDR2 from the germline V gene are KGHSH and LQKENI.